This TCR beta chain was sequenced during a study of OX40 agonist ivuxolimab in advanced cancers. Whole-study results and caveats: Some nonresponders likewise displayed low normalized T-cell clonal expansion.

On this clone: Its antigen is unidentified.

The germline gives CDR1 KGHSH, CDR2 LQKENI. V shed 3 bases and J 0 bases; nucleotides not matched to a gene: 8. This CDR3 has 18 amino acids. Sequenced by immunoSEQ multiplex PCR; TCRdb stores in-frame clones only, minus some. The sample has about 67,000 clones, over 80% seen once. The receptor comes from an adult with an advanced solid tumor such as melanoma, head and neck, liver or kidney cancer. The sequenced sample was CD4+ or CD8+ T cells sorted from blood, obtained in a trial of the OX40 agonist ivuxolimab. V and J are TRBV18 and TRBJ2-3; 11 nucleotides align to TRBD2. In DNA form, the CDR3 reads TGTGCCAGCTCACCGTCTGCTAGCGGGGGGCTTAGCACAGATACGCAGTATTTT. Protein sequence: CASSPSASGGLSTDTQYF.